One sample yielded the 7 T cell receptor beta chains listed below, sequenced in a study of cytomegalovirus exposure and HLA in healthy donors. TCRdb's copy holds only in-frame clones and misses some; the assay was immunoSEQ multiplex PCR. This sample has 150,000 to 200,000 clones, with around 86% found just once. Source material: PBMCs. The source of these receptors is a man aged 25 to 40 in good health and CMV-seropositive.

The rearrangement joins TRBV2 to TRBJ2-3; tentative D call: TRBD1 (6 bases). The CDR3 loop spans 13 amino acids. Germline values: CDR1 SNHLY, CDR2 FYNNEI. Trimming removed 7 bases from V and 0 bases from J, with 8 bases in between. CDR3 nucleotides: TGTGCCAGCAACAGGGCTAGCACAGATACGCAGTATTTT. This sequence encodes CASNRASTDTQYF.

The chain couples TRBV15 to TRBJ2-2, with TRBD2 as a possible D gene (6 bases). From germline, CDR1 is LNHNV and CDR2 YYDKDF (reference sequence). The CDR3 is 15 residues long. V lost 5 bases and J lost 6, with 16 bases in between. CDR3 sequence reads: CATSGARLDAGELFF. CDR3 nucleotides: TGTGCCACCAGCGGAGCCCGACTAGACGCCGGGGAGCTGTTTTTT.

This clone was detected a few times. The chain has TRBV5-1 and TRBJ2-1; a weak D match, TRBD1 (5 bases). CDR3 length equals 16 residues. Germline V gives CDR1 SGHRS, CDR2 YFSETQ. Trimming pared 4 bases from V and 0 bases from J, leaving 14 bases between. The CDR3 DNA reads TGCGCCAGCAGCGAAAGACAGCCGAGCTCCTACAATGAGCAGTTCTTC. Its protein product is CASSERQPSSYNEQFF. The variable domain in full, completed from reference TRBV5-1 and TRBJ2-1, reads KAGVTQTPRYLIKTRGQQVTLSCSPISGHRSVSWYQQTPGQGLQFLFEYFSETQRNKGNFPGRFSGRQFSNSRSEMNVSTLELGDSALYLCASSERQPSSYNEQFFGPGTRLTVL.

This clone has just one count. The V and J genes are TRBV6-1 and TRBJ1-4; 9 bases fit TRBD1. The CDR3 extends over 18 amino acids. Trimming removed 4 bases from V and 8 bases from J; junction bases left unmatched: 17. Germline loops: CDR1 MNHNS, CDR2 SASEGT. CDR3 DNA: TGTGCCAGCAGTGGGGTTGACAGGGGGGTAACACAGGAAGAAAAACTGTTTTTT. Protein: CASSGVDRGVTQEEKLFF.

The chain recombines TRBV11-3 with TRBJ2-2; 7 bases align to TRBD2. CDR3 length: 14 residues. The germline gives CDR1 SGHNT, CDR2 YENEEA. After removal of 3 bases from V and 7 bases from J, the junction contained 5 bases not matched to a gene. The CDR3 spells CASSFRRGVGELFF. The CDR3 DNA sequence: TGTGCCAGCAGCTTCCGACGGGGGGTCGGGGAGCTGTTTTTT.

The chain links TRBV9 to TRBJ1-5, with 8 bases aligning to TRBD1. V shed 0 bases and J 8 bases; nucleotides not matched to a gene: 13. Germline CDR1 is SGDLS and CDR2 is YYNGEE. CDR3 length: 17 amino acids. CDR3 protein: CASSVGGAGGPEEPQHF. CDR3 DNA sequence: TGTGCCAGCAGCGTAGGCGGTGCAGGGGGCCCCGAAGAGCCCCAGCATTTT.

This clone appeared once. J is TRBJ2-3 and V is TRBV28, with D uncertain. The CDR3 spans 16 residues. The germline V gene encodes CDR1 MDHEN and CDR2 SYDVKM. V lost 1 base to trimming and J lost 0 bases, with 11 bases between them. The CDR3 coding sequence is TGTGCCAGCAGTTTATTTACGGACCCTAGCACAGATACGCAGTATTTT. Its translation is CASSLFTDPSTDTQYF.